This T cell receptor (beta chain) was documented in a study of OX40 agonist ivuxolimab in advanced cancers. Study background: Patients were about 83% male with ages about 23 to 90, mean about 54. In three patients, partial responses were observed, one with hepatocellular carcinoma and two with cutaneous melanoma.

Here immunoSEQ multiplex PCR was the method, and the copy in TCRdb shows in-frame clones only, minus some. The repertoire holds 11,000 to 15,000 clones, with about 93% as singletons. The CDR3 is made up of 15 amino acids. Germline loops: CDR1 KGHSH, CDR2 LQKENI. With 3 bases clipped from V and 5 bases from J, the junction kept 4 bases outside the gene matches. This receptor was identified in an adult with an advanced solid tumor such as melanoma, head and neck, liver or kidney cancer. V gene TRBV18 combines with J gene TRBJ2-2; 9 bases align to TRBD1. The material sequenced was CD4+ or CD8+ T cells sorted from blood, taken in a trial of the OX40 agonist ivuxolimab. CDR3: CASSPGQGVTGELFF. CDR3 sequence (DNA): TGTGCCAGCTCACCGGGACAGGGTGTTACCGGGGAGCTGTTTTTT.